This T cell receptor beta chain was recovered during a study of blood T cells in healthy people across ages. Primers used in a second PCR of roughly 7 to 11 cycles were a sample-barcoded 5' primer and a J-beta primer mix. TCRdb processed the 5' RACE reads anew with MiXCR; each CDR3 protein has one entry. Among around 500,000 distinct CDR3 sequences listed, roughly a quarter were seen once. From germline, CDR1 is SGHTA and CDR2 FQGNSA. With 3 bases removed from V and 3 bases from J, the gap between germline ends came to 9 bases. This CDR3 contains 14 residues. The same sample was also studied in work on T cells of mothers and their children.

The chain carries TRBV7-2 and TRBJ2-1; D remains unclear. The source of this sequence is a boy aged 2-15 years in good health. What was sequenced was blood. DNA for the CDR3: TGTGCCAGCAGCTTCGACTGGGGCTACAATGAGCAGTTCTTC. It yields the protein CASSFDWGYNEQFF.